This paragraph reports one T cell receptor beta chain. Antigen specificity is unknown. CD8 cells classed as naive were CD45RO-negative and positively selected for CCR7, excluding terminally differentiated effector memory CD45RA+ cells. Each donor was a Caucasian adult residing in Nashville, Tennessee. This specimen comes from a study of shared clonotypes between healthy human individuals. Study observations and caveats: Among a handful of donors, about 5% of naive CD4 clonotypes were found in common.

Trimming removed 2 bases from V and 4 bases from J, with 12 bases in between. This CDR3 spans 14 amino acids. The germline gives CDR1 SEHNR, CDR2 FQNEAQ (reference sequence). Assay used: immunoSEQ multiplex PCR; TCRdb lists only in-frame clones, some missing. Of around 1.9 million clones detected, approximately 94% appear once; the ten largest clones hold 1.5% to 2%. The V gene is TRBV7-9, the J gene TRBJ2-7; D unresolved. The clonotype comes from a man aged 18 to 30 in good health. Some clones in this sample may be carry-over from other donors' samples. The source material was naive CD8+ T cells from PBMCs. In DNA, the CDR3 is TGTGCCAGCAGCTTAACGGGCAAGCGATACGAGCAGTACTTC. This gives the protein CASSLTGKRYEQYF.